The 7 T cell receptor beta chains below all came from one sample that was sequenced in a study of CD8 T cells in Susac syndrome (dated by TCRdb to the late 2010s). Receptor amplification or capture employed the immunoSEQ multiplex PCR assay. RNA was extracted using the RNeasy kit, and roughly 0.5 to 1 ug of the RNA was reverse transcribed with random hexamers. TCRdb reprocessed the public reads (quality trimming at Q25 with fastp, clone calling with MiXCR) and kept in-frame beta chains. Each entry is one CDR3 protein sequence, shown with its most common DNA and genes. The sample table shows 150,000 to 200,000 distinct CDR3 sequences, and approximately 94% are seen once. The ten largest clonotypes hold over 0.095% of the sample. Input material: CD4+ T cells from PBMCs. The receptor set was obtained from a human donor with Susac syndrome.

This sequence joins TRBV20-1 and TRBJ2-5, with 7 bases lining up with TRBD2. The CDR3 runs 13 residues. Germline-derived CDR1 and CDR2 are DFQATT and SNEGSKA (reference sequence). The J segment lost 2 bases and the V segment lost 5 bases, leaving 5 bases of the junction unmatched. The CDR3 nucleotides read TGCAGTGCTTCGACTAGCCCACAAGAGACCCAGTACTTC. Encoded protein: CSASTSPQETQYF.

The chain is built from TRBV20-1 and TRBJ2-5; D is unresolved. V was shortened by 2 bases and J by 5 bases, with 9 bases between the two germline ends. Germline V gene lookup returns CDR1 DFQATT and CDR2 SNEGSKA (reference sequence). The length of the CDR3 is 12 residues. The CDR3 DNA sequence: TGCAGTGCTAGATGGGCTACTGAGACCCAGTACTTC. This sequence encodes CSARWATETQYF.

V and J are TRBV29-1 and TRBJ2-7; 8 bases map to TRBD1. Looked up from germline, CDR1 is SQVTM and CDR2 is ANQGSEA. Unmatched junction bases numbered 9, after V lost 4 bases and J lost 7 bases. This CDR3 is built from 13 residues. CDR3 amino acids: CSVGGRQGREQYF. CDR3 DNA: TGCAGCGTTGGGGGACGACAGGGGCGGGAGCAGTACTTC.

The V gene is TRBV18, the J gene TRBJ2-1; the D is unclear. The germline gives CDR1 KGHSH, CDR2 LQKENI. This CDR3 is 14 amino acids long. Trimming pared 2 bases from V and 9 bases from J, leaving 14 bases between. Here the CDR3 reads CASSPNTQSIEQFF. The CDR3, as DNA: TGTGCCAGCTCACCAAATACGCAGAGTATTGAGCAGTTCTTC.

The CDR3 sequence: CASSTLTGGYAEAFF. The CDR3 coding sequence is TGCGCCAGCAGCACCCTGACAGGGGGCTATGCTGAAGCTTTCTTT. The chain carries TRBV5-1 and TRBJ1-1; 10 nucleotides agree with TRBD1. The V gene end was trimmed by 4 bases and the J gene end by 6 bases; junction bases not matched to a gene: 9. The CDR3 totals 15 residues. CDR1 is SGHRS and CDR2 is YFSETQ in the germline V gene. Full variable domain (missing parts from reference TRBV5-1 and TRBJ1-1): KAGVTQTPRYLIKTRGQQVTLSCSPISGHRSVSWYQQTPGQGLQFLFEYFSETQRNKGNFPGRFSGRQFSNSRSEMNVSTLELGDSALYLCASSTLTGGYAEAFFGQGTRLTVV.

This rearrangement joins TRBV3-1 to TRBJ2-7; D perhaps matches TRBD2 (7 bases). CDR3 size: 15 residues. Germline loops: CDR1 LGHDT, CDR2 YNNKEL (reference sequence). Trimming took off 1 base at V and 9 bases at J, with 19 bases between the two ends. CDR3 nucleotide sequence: TGTGCCAGCAGCCAAGCGGCGGGGGCGTTGTTCGGGCAGTACTTC. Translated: CASSQAAGALFGQYF.

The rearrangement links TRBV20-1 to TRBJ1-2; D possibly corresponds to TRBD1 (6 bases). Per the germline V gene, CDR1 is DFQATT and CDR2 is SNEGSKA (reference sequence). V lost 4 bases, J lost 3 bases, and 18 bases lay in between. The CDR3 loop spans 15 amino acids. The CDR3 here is CSAKLRTGSDYGYTF. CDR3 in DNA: TGCAGTGCTAAGCTCCGAACAGGGTCCGACTATGGCTACACCTTC.